The 5 T cell receptor beta chains below all came from one sample that was sequenced in a study of tumor-infiltrating lymphocytes in primary liver carcinoma. Starting from roughly 540 ng of total RNA, TCR beta cDNA was produced with a primer in the constant region. Employing slightly modified ARM-PCR, three nested multiplex PCR rounds were run, and these gave rise to the TCR beta libraries. TRBV1-TRBV30 forward primers and a C-beta reverse primer were used in the first two PCR rounds, which each ran for nine to ten cycles. One entry per CDR3 protein, called by TCRdb with MiXCR from the multiplex PCR reads. The sample has 330,000 or so distinct CDR3 sequences; roughly 61% are singletons. Alongside blood RNA obtained from unsorted whole blood, germline DNA was also extracted. The sample comprised peripheral blood. These receptors originate from a man between 40 and 49 years old with primary liver carcinoma and hepatitis B virus infection.

As for this clonotype: A much larger clonotype is one base distant, so this may be a read error. The chain is built from TRBV7-9 and TRBJ2-3; D is unclear. Gene TRBJ1-5 matches the end of the DNA better, so the J call may be wrong. CDR1 is SEHNR and CDR2 is FQNEAQ in the germline V gene (reference sequence). The CDR3 has 14 residues. CDR3 sequence: CASSLAQAGDTQHF. In DNA form, the CDR3 reads TGTGCCAGCAGCTTAGCCCAGGCTGGGGATACGCAGCATTTT.

The gene calls are TRBV5-4 and TRBJ2-4; D possibly corresponds to TRBD2 (5 bases). V was cut by 3 bases and J by 8 bases, with 12 bases left in between. CDR1 and CDR2 (germline): SGHNT, YYREEE (reference sequence). The CDR3 spans 13 residues. The CDR3 protein is CASSSMDGDIQYF. CDR3 DNA: TGTGCCAGCAGCTCCATGGACGGGGACATTCAGTACTTC. Full variable domain (rest looked up from reference TRBV5-4 and TRBJ2-4): ETGVTQSPTHLIKTRGQQVTLRCSSQSGHNTVSWYQQALGQGPQFIFQYYREEENGRGNFPPRFSGLQFPNYSSELNVNALELDDSALYLCASSSMDGDIQYFGAGTRLSVL.

This clonotype was counted between two and nine times. V is TRBV6-1 and J is TRBJ2-4, with TRBD1 matching 8 bases. This CDR3 comprises 15 residues. Germline CDR1 MNHNS, CDR2 SASEGT. Trimming removed 7 bases from V and 9 bases from J; junction bases left unmatched: 14. The CDR3 region has the DNA TGTGCCAGCATTATGACCGGGACAGGTCAGGGCATTCAGTACTTC. Its protein product is CASIMTGTGQGIQYF.

Ten or more counts support this clonotype. The rearrangement joins TRBV11-2 to TRBJ2-1, with 8 positions matching TRBD2. V trimming: 5 bases; J trimming: 0 bases; junction bases outside the gene matches: 9. In germline, CDR1 is SGHAT, CDR2 FQNNGV. The CDR3 length is 17 residues. CDR3 region: CASSLSGRLSSYNEQFF. For the CDR3, the DNA is TGTGCCAGCAGCCTAAGCGGGAGATTAAGCTCCTACAATGAGCAGTTCTTC.

V and J are TRBV14 and TRBJ2-7, with D tentatively TRBD2 (6 bases). CDR3 length equals 15 residues. CDR1 is SGHDN and CDR2 is FVKESK in the germline V gene. The V end was cut by 4 bases, the J end by 3 bases, with 16 bases between. The CDR3 DNA reads TGTGCCAGCAGCCCCGGGAGCAAGCCGTTCTACGAGCAGTACTTC. This codes for CASSPGSKPFYEQYF.